A single sample is the source of the 8 T cell receptor beta chains below, sequenced in a study of cytomegalovirus exposure and HLA in healthy donors. PCR primers comprised 60 Vbeta and 13 Jbeta primers. Generated by immunoSEQ multiplex PCR, the TCRdb table keeps only in-frame clones and is missing some. The sample has about 200,000 clones; 70% to 90% are singletons. Material for sequencing was PBMCs. All receptors derive from a woman aged 45-65 years in good health and CMV-seronegative.

On this clone itself: Its ends do not fully match the called genes, so a read error is possible. The chain couples TRBV7-9 to TRBJ2-7; 8 positions agree with TRBD1. There are 14 residues in the CDR3. Germline loops: CDR1 SEHNR, CDR2 FQNEAQ (reference sequence). In nucleotides, the CDR3 is TGTTCCAGCAGCTTAGGGGGACAGGCTGAAGGGGAGTACTTC. Protein sequence: CSSSLGGQAEGEYF.

The rearrangement joins TRBV6-6 to TRBJ1-1, with 9 nucleotides matching TRBD1. Germline V gene data show CDR1 as MNHNY and CDR2 as SVGAGI (reference sequence). The CDR3 length is 14 residues. J gave up 4 bases and V 6 bases, and 6 bases lay outside the gene matches. For the CDR3, the DNA is TGTGCCAGCAGGCTAAACAGGGGGCGCACTGAAGCTTTCTTT. Its translation is CASRLNRGRTEAFF.

The V call is TRBV21-1, the J call TRBJ2-3; the table's D call, TRBD2, was not checked against the DNA. TRBV21-1 is a documented pseudogene. CDR3 length: 9 residues. As DNA, the CDR3 is TGTGGGAGGGAGCATACGCAGTATTTT. Protein sequence: CGREHTQYF.

The chain carries TRBV5-4 and TRBJ2-7, with D possibly matching TRBD2 (6 bases). Trimming shortened V by 0 bases and J by 6 bases, and 19 bases separated the two germline ends. Germline CDR1 SGHNT, CDR2 YYREEE (reference sequence). This CDR3 spans 16 amino acids. The CDR3 DNA follows: TGTGCCAGCAGCTTGGTAGAGGTATCCGGGAGCCCCGAGCAGTACTTC. Its protein is CASSLVEVSGSPEQYF.

With regard to this clone: Other DNA variants within this sample encode the same CDR3. The chain is built from TRBV7-2 and TRBJ1-4; 9 nucleotides align to TRBD1. Germline V CDR1 and CDR2: SGHTA, FQGNSA. V lost 5 bases to trimming and J lost 5 bases; unmatched junction nucleotides: 3. CDR3 size: 14 residues. CDR3 sequence (DNA): TGTGCCAGCAGCCCGGACAGGGGCAATGAAAAACTGTTTTTT. Translated: CASSPDRGNEKLFF.

The chain is built from TRBV11-2 and TRBJ2-1, with a possible D match to TRBD2 (6 bases). V lost 4 bases and J 10 bases, leaving 17 bases between the germline ends. This CDR3 region has 14 residues. In germline, CDR1 is SGHAT, CDR2 FQNNGV. CDR3 residues: CASSSRGARGEQFF. In nucleotides, the CDR3 is TGTGCCAGCAGCTCCCGCGGCGCACGGGGGGAGCAGTTCTTC. The full variable domain, completed using reference TRBV11-2 and TRBJ2-1, is EAGVAQSPRYKIIEKRQSVAFWCNPISGHATLYWYQQILGQGPKLLIQFQNNGVVDDSQLPKDRFSAERLKGVDSTLKIQPAKLEDSAVYLCASSSRGARGEQFFGPGTRLTVL.

The chain carries TRBV11-2 and TRBJ2-1, with D unclear. CDR3 length equals 13 residues. Germline V lookup: CDR1 SGHAT, CDR2 FQNNGV. V lost 0 bases to trimming and J lost 7 bases, with 7 bases between them. The CDR3 protein is CASSLDRVNEQFF. The CDR3 DNA reads TGTGCCAGCAGCTTAGATCGGGTGAATGAGCAGTTCTTC.

This clone has a single count. The CDR3 here is CASTIGGSAQPQHF. In DNA, the CDR3 is TGTGCCAGCACCATTGGGGGCTCGGCTCAGCCCCAGCATTTT. The chain recombines TRBV6-1 with TRBJ1-5, with D maybe TRBD1 (6 bases). The CDR3 contains 14 residues. CDR1 MNHNS and CDR2 SASEGT come from the germline V gene. Trimming pared 7 bases from V and 6 bases from J, leaving 16 bases between.